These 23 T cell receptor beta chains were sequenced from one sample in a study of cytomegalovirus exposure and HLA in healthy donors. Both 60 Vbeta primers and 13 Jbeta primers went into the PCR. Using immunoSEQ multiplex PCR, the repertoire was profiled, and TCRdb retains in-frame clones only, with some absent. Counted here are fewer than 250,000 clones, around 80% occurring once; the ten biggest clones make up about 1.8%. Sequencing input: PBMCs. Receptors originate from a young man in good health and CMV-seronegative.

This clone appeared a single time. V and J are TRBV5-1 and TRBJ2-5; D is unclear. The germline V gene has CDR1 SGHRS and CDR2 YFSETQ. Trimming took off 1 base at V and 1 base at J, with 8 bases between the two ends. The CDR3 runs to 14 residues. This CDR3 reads CASSLSGGQETQYF. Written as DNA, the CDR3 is TGCGCCAGCAGCTTGTCCGGCGGCCAAGAGACCCAGTACTTC.

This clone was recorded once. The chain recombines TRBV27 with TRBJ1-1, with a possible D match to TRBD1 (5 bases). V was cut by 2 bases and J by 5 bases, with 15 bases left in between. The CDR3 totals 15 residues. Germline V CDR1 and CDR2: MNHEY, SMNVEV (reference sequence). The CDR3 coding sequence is TGTGCCAGCAGTTTAATTCGGGTCAGGGTAACTGAAGCTTTCTTT. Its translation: CASSLIRVRVTEAFF.

CDR3 sequence: CASSPRQGGQPQHF. Written as DNA, the CDR3 is TGTGCCAGCTCACCTCGACAGGGGGGTCAGCCCCAGCATTTT. The chain employs TRBV18 and TRBJ1-5; 9 bases fit TRBD1. The length of the CDR3 is 14 residues. J lost 6 bases, V lost 3 bases, and 3 bases had no gene match. Germline lookup yields CDR1 KGHSH and CDR2 LQKENI. The complete variable domain, with remaining parts taken from reference TRBV18 and TRBJ1-5, reads NAGVMQNPRHLVRRRGQEARLRCSPMKGHSHVYWYRQLPEEGLKFMVYLQKENIIDESGMPKERFSAEFPKEGPSILRIQQVVRGDSAAYFCASSPRQGGQPQHFGDGTRLSIL.

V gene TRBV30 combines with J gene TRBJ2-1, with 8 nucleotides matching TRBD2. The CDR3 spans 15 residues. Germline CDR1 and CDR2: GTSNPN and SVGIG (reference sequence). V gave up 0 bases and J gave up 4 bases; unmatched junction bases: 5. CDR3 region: CAWSVGAGEYNEQFF. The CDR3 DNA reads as TGTGCCTGGAGTGTAGGAGCGGGAGAGTACAATGAGCAGTTCTTC.

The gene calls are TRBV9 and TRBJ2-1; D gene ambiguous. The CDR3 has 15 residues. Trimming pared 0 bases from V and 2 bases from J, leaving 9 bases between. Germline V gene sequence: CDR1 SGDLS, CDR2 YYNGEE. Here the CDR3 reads CASSVGSVAYNEQFF. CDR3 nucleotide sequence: TGTGCCAGCAGCGTAGGGAGCGTTGCCTACAATGAGCAGTTCTTC.

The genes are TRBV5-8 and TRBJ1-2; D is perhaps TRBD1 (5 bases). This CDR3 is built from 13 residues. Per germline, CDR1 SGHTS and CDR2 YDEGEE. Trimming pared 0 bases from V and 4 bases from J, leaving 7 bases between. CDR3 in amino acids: CASSLVQGYGYTF. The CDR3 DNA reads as TGTGCCAGCAGCTTGGTGCAGGGCTATGGCTACACCTTC.

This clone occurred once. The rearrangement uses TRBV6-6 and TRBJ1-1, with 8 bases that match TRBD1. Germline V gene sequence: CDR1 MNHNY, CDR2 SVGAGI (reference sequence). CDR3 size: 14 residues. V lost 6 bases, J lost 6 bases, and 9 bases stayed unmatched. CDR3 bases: TGTGCCAGCAGCGGTAGGACAGGGAGGTCTGAAGCTTTCTTT. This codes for CASSGRTGRSEAFF.

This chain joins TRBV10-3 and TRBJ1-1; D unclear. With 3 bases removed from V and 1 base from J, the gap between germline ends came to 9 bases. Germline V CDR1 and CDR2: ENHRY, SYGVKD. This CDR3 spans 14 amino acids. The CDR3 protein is CAISDRGKNTEAFF. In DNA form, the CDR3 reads TGTGCCATCAGTGATCGGGGAAAGAACACTGAAGCTTTCTTT.

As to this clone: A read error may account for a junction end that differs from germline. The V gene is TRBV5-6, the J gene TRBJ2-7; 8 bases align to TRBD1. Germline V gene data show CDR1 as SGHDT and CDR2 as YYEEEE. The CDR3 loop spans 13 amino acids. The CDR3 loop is CASSQDREYEQYF. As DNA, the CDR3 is TGTGCCAGCAGCCAGGACAGGGAGTACGAACAGTACTTC.

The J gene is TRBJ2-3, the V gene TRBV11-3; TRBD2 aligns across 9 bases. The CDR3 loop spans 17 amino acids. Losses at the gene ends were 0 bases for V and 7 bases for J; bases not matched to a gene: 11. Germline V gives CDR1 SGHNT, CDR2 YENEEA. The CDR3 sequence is CASSLDSGRTSENTQYF. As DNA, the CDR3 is TGTGCCAGCAGCTTAGATTCGGGTAGGACTAGCGAAAATACGCAGTATTTT.

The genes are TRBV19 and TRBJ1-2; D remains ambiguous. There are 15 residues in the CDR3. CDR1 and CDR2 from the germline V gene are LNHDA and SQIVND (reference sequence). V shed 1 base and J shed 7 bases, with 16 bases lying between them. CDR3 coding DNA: TGTGCCAGTAGTATAGGACTCTACCTAACGAGTGGCTACACCTTC. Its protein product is CASSIGLYLTSGYTF.

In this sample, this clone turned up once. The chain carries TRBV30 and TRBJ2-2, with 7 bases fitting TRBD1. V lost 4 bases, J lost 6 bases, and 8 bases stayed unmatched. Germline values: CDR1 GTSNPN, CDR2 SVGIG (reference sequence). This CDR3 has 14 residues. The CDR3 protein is CAWNGDRAAGELFF. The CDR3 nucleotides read TGTGCCTGGAACGGAGACAGGGCGGCCGGGGAGCTGTTTTTT.

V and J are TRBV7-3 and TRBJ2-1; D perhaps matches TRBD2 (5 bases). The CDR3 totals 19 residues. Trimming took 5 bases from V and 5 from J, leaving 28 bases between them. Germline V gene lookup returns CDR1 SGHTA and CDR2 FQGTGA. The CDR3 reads CASSLNGEVGLISHNEQFF. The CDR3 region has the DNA TGTGCCAGCAGCCTGAACGGGGAAGTTGGTCTCATTAGCCACAATGAGCAGTTCTTC.

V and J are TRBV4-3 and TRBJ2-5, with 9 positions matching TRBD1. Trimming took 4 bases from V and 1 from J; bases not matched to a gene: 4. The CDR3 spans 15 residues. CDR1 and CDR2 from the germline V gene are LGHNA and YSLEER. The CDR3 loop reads CASSRDRARQETQYF. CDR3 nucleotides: TGCGCCAGCAGCCGGGACAGGGCCCGCCAAGAGACCCAGTACTTC.

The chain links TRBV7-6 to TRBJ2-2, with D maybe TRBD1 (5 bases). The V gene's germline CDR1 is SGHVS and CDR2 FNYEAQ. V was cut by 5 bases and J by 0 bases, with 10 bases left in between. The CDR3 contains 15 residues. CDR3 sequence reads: CASSDRTPNTGELFF. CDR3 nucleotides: TGTGCCAGCAGCGATAGGACACCGAACACCGGGGAGCTGTTTTTT. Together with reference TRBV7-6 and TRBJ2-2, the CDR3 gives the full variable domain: GAGVSQSPRYKVTKRGQDVALRCDPISGHVSLYWYRQALGQGPEFLTYFNYEAQQDKSGLPNDRFSAERPEGSISTLTIQRTEQRDSAMYRCASSDRTPNTGELFFGEGSRLTVL.

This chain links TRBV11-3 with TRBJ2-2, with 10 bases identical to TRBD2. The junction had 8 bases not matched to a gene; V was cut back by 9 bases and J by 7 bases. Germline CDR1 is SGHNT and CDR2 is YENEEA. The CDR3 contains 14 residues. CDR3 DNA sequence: TGTGCCAGTAAGAGCGGGAGGGCGGACGGGGAGCTGTTTTTT. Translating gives CASKSGRADGELFF.

The CDR3 loop is CASSPETGLGETQYF. CDR3 in DNA: TGTGCCAGCTCACCCGAGACAGGGTTAGGGGAGACCCAGTACTTC. The J gene is TRBJ2-5, the V gene TRBV18; 7 bases align to TRBD1. CDR1 is KGHSH, CDR2 LQKENI, per germline. The CDR3 contains 15 residues. V was pared by 3 bases and J by 5 bases, with 9 bases of the junction left unmatched.

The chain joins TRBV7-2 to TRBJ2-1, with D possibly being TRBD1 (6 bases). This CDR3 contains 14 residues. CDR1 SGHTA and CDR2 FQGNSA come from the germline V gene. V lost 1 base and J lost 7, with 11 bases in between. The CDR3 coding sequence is TGTGCCAGCAGCTTAGTTCCAGGGACAAATGAGCAGTTCTTC. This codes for CASSLVPGTNEQFF.

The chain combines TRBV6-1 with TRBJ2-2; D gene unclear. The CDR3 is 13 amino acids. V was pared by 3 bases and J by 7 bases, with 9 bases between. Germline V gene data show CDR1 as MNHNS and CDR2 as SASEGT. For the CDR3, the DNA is TGTGCCAGCAGTGAGGAGCCCATCGGGGAGCTGTTTTTT. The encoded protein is CASSEEPIGELFF.

The DNA of the CDR3 is TGCGCCAGCAGCCGGAATAGCGGGGGGTGGTACAATGAGCAGTTCTTC. It translates to CASSRNSGGWYNEQFF. The chain carries TRBV4-3 and TRBJ2-1; TRBD2 matches at 10 bases. Germline CDR1 LGHNA, CDR2 YSLEER. Trimming removed 4 bases from V and 4 bases from J; junction bases left unmatched: 7. This CDR3 has 16 amino acids.

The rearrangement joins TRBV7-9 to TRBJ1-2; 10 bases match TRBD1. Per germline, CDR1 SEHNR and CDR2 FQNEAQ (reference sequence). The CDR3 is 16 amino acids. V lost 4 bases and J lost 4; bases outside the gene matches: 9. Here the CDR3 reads CASSSGGQGDLYGYTF. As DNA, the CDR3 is TGTGCCAGCAGCTCCGGAGGACAGGGGGACCTCTATGGCTACACCTTC.

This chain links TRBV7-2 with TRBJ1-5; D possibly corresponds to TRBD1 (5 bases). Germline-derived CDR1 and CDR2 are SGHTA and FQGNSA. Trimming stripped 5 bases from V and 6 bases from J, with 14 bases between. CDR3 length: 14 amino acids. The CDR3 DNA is TGTGCCAGCAGCCTCCGCGGGGGGGGTCAGCCCCAGCATTTT. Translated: CASSLRGGGQPQHF.

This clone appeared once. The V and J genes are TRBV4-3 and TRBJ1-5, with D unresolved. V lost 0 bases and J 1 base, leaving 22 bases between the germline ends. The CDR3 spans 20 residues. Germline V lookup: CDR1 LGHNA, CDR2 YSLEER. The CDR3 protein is CASSQDGPGWEGPSNQPQHF. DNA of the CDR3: TGCGCCAGCAGCCAAGATGGTCCCGGCTGGGAGGGCCCGAGCAATCAGCCCCAGCATTTT.